The 18 T cell receptor beta chains given below trace back to one sample, sequenced in a study of identical twins (TCRdb year 2016). Libraries were made using 5' RACE. The sequencer listed for this sample is Illumina HiSeq 2000. The public sequencing data were trimmed at Q25 with fastp and processed into clonotypes with MiXCR by TCRdb, which kept only in-frame beta chains. Records with the same CDR3 protein are collapsed into one entry carrying the most frequent genes and DNA. The sample table records a few hundred thousand distinct CDR3 sequences; approximately 12% of these occur just once. The biggest ten clones account for under 4.5% of the sample. These same records also appear under a second study, on yellow fever vaccine responses in identical twins.

Sequenced material: memory (CD45RO+) T cells sorted from blood. Read against the paper, the sample's cell subset or site label means: CD45RO+ enriched T cells. These receptors were collected from a young woman in good health.

The chain links TRBV12-3 or TRBV12-4 to TRBJ2-3; a weak D match, TRBD2 (7 bases). V lost 7 bases to trimming and J lost 2 bases, with 19 bases between them. The CDR3 is 16 residues long. CDR3 in amino acids: CASIIGGGASTDTQYF. For the CDR3, the DNA is TGTGCCAGCATCATAGGAGGGGGGGCATCCACAGATACGCAGTATTTT.

The J gene is TRBJ1-1, the V gene TRBV5-4, with D uncertain. This CDR3 region has 15 residues. V shed 0 bases and J shed 2 bases, with 11 bases lying between them. The germline V gene has CDR1 SGHNT and CDR2 YYREEE (reference sequence). CDR3 nucleotides: TGTGCCAGCAGCTTGGGTCCGGGAGGTAACACTGAAGCTTTCTTT. Amino acids: CASSLGPGGNTEAFF.

This clonotype was detected only a few times. The chain combines TRBV20-1 with TRBJ2-1, with D maybe TRBD2 (5 bases). The CDR3 has 15 residues. Per the germline V gene, CDR1 is DFQATT and CDR2 is SNEGSKA (reference sequence). V dropped 0 bases and J dropped 4 bases, with 13 bases sitting between them. Here the CDR3 DNA reads TGCAGTGCTAGAGATGTCGAAAGCGGTTACAATGAGCAGTTCTTC. Protein product: CSARDVESGYNEQFF.

V gene TRBV25-1 combines with J gene TRBJ2-5, with TRBD2 matching 9 bases. The germline V gene encodes CDR1 MGHDK and CDR2 SYGVNS. The length of the CDR3 is 13 residues. This CDR3 is CPGGGRAGETQYF. In DNA form, the CDR3 reads TGTCCCGGGGGCGGGAGGGCGGGGGAGACCCAGTACTTC.

This clonotype was seen only a few times. One end of the junction does not line up with germline, which may come from a read error. The DNA for the CDR3 is TGTGCTAGCAGCCCCCGTTCTCGGGCTAGCGGGAGTTGGGAGACCCAGTACTTC. Its protein product is CASSPRSRASGSWETQYF. The chain combines TRBV7-7 with TRBJ2-5; 10 positions match TRBD2. Germline V gene sequence: CDR1 SSHAT, CDR2 FNYEAQ (reference sequence). The CDR3 runs 18 residues.

This clonotype has at least ten counts. This chain uses TRBV6-1 with TRBJ2-5; 9 positions match TRBD1. Germline V gene data show CDR1 as MNHNS and CDR2 as SASEGT. The CDR3 extends over 15 amino acids. V dropped 4 bases and J dropped 3; count of bases not matched to a gene: 6. CDR3 DNA: TGTGCCAGCAGTGTCCCGGGACAGGGCGAAGAGACCCAGTACTTC. As protein: CASSVPGQGEETQYF.

This clonotype was seen many times. The chain employs TRBV6-6 and TRBJ2-4, with TRBD2 as a possible D gene (5 bases). Trimming pared 0 bases from V and 8 bases from J, leaving 5 bases between. This CDR3 region has 12 residues. Germline V CDR1 and CDR2: MNHNY, SVGAGI (reference sequence). In DNA, the CDR3 is TGTGCCAGCAGTTACTCCGGGGACATTCAGTACTTC. Translation: CASSYSGDIQYF.

The chain employs TRBV7-9 and TRBJ2-7; D gene uncertain. The CDR3 is 14 amino acids. Per the germline V gene, CDR1 is SEHNR and CDR2 is FQNEAQ (reference sequence). V was trimmed by 5 bases and J by 5 bases, leaving 16 bases between them. This CDR3 is CASSRTLGSNEQYF. In nucleotides, the CDR3 is TGTGCCAGCAGCCGTACTCTAGGATCGAACGAGCAGTACTTC.

The sample holds a few counts of this clonotype. This chain links TRBV2 with TRBJ1-1; D remains unclear. This CDR3 has 11 residues. Germline assignment: CDR1 SNHLY and CDR2 FYNNEI. V was trimmed by 3 bases and J by 3 bases, leaving 2 bases between them. This CDR3 reads CASSEDTEAFF. In nucleotides, the CDR3 is TGTGCCAGCAGTGAGGACACTGAAGCTTTCTTT.

Notes on this clonotype: One junction end does not reproduce the germline sequence, and a read error may be involved. CDR3 sequence (DNA): TGCAGTGCTAGCCTAGCGGAGCGGGGCCATGAACAGTTCTTC. This encodes CSASLAERGHEQFF. The genes are TRBV20-1 and TRBJ2-1; TRBD2 matches at 7 bases. The CDR3 runs to 14 residues. Germline V gene data show CDR1 as DFQATT and CDR2 as SNEGSKA (reference sequence).

The chain uses TRBV5-6 and TRBJ1-1; the match to TRBD1 covers 9 bases. V trimming: 0 bases; J trimming: 2 bases; junction bases outside the gene matches: 2. The CDR3 totals 15 residues. Germline CDR1 SGHDT, CDR2 YYEEEE. The CDR3 bases are TGTGCCAGCAGCTTGGATACAGGGGGCAACACTGAAGCTTTCTTT. As protein: CASSLDTGGNTEAFF. The full variable domain, rest sourced from reference TRBV5-6 and TRBJ1-1, is DAGVTQSPTHLIKTRGQQVTLRCSPKSGHDTVSWYQQALGQGPQFIFQYYEEEERQRGNFPDRFSGHQFPNYSSELNVNALLLGDSALYLCASSLDTGGNTEAFFGQGTRLTVV.

V gene TRBV29-1 combines with J gene TRBJ2-1, with D maybe TRBD2 (7 bases). The V end was cut by 6 bases, the J end by 4 bases, with 19 bases between. Per the germline V gene, CDR1 is SQVTM and CDR2 is ANQGSEA. The CDR3 is 15 residues long. CDR3 region: CSVGGQVSGYNEQFF. The CDR3, as DNA: TGCAGCGTCGGGGGGCAGGTATCCGGATACAATGAGCAGTTCTTC.

This clonotype was seen only a few times. The V call is TRBV5-1, the J call TRBJ2-7, with D maybe TRBD2 (5 bases). This CDR3 contains 13 residues. Germline CDR1 SGHRS, CDR2 YFSETQ. The V and J ends lost 5 bases and 0 bases respectively, with 9 bases between them. CDR3 DNA sequence: TGCGCCAGCAGGGCGGGTAGCTCCTACGAGCAGTACTTC. Translation: CASRAGSSYEQYF. Together with reference TRBV5-1 and TRBJ2-7, the CDR3 gives the full variable domain: KAGVTQTPRYLIKTRGQQVTLSCSPISGHRSVSWYQQTPGQGLQFLFEYFSETQRNKGNFPGRFSGRQFSNSRSEMNVSTLELGDSALYLCASRAGSSYEQYFGPGTRLTVT.

Points on this clonotype: Because the CDR3 is missing its conserved closing phenylalanine or tryptophan, this is likely a read error. The rearrangement joins TRBV2 to TRBJ2-6, with D uncertain. The V gene lost 5 bases and the J gene lost 0 bases, with 11 bases spanning the gap. CDR1 and CDR2 from the germline V gene are SNHLY and FYNNEI. This CDR3 is 16 amino acids long. CDR3 sequence: CASSLDRFSGANVLTI. The CDR3 DNA sequence: TGTGCCAGCAGTCTAGACCGGTTCTCTGGGGCCAACGTCCTGACTATC.

This clonotype was counted between two and nine times. The chain combines TRBV20-1 with TRBJ2-3, with TRBD2 matching over 9 bases. V gave up 5 bases and J gave up 4 bases; unmatched junction bases: 10. CDR1 and CDR2 from the germline V gene are DFQATT and SNEGSKA (reference sequence). CDR3 size: 15 residues. The CDR3 reads CSARRGGPSPDTQYF. The CDR3 coding sequence is TGCAGTGCTCGGCGGGGGGGCCCGTCCCCAGATACGCAGTATTTT.

The chain has TRBV10-3 and TRBJ2-7; TRBD2 aligns across 12 bases. The CDR3 length is 13 residues. The trim removed 5 bases at V and 5 bases at J, leaving 1 base unmatched. CDR1 is ENHRY, CDR2 SYGVKD, per germline. The CDR3 region is CAISTSGRNEQYF. CDR3 bases: TGTGCCATCAGTACTAGCGGGAGGAACGAGCAGTACTTC.

This chain uses TRBV18 with TRBJ2-1; a weak D match, TRBD2 (6 bases). V lost 1 base and J lost 5, with 9 bases in between. Germline V gene lookup returns CDR1 KGHSH and CDR2 LQKENI. This CDR3 spans 14 amino acids. CDR3 region: CASSPQGGHNEQFF. The CDR3 DNA sequence: TGTGCCAGCTCACCACAGGGAGGCCACAATGAGCAGTTCTTC.

This clonotype was counted at least ten times. This rearrangement joins TRBV7-2 to TRBJ2-3; 7 bases map to TRBD2. The CDR3 sequence is 17 residues long. Germline values: CDR1 SGHTA, CDR2 FQGNSA. The junction had 13 bases not matched to a gene; V was cut back by 5 bases and J by 2 bases. The CDR3 spells CASSPLGPGGLTDTQYF. In DNA, the CDR3 is TGTGCCAGCAGCCCCCTGGGTCCGGGGGGACTCACAGATACGCAGTATTTT. Based on the CDR3 plus reference TRBV7-2 and TRBJ2-3, the full variable domain is GAGVSQSPSNKVTEKGKDVELRCDPISGHTALYWYRQSLGQGLEFLIYFQGNSAPDKSGLPSDRFSAERTGGSVSTLTIQRTQQEDSAVYLCASSPLGPGGLTDTQYFGPGTRLTVL.